This passage covers 4 T cell receptor beta chains from one sample sequenced in a study of blood T cell repertoires in COVID-19 (TCRdb year 2020). Library generation was performed with the immunoSEQ multiplex PCR assay. The immuneACCESS repertoire file appears here via TCRdb, limited to in-frame rearrangements. These files lack a portion of the clones; in checked studies, under half of the deficit traces to unresolved V genes, and the cause of the others is not known. This sample comprises approximately 300,000 clones, under 95% of them detected only once. The top ten clonotypes cover 2% to 3% of the sample. The sequencing input was PBMCs or T cells enriched from blood (not recorded which). The receptor set was obtained from a man between 60 and 75 years old who had recovered from COVID-19.

The chain combines TRBV9 with TRBJ2-1, with D unresolved. Germline CDR1 and CDR2: SGDLS and YYNGEE. V was clipped by 4 bases and J by 6 bases, with 11 bases between them. CDR3 length equals 13 residues. CDR3 protein: CASSPQNSNEQFF. Here the CDR3 DNA reads TGTGCCAGCAGCCCACAGAATAGCAATGAGCAGTTCTTC.

The chain joins TRBV7-8 to TRBJ2-7; TRBD1 matches 8 bases. The CDR3 has 13 amino acids. CDR1 and CDR2 (germline): SGHVS, FQNEAQ. The junction had 6 bases not matched to a gene; V was cut back by 4 bases and J by 7 bases. The CDR3 bases are TGTGCCAGCAGCTGGACAGGGTTGGGGGAGCAGTACTTC. Translation: CASSWTGLGEQYF.

The V call is TRBV11-3, the J call TRBJ2-1; tentative D call: TRBD2 (6 bases). CDR3 length: 19 amino acids. CDR1 and CDR2 (germline): SGHNT, YENEEA. V dropped 1 base and J dropped 0 bases, with 19 bases sitting between them. CDR3 coding DNA: TGTGCCAGCAGCTTAGGGGTTTGGGGACTGCGAAGCTCCTACAATGAGCAGTTCTTC. Residues: CASSLGVWGLRSSYNEQFF.

V is TRBV4-1 and J is TRBJ2-2; D call uncertain. The CDR3 totals 13 residues. V was clipped by 6 bases and J by 8 bases, with 13 bases between them. Germline CDR1 MGHRA, CDR2 YSYEKL. CDR3 sequence reads: CASRSIDSGELFF. CDR3 bases: TGCGCCAGCAGATCCATTGATAGTGGGGAGCTGTTTTTT.